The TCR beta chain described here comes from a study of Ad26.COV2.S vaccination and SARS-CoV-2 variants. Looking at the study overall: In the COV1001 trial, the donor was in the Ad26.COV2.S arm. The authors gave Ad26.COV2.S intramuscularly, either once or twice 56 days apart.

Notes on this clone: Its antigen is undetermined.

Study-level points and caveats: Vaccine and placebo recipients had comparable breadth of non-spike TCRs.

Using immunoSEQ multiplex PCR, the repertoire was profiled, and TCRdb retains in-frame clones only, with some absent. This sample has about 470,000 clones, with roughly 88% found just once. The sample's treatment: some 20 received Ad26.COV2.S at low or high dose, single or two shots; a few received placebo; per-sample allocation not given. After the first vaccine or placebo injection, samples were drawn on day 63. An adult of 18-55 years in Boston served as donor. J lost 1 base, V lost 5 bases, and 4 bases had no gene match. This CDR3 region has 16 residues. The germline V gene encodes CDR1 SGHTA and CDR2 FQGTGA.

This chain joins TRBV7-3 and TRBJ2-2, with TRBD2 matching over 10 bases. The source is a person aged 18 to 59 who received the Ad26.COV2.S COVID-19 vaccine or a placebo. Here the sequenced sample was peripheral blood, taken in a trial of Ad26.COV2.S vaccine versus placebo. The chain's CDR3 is CASSLRTSGNTGELFF. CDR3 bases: TGTGCCAGCAGCCTAAGGACTAGCGGGAACACCGGGGAGCTGTTTTTT.